This paragraph reports one T cell receptor (beta chain). The germline gives CDR1 SGHTS, CDR2 YDEGEE. V shed 5 bases and J 6 bases; nucleotides not matched to a gene: 6. CDR3 length: 14 amino acids. Assay used: immunoSEQ multiplex PCR; TCRdb lists only in-frame clones, some missing. Of some 100,000 clones in the sample, roughly 92% are singletons; the top ten hold 2% to 3%. The entry originates in a study of OX40 agonist ivuxolimab in advanced cancers. This TCR was sampled from an adult with an advanced solid tumor such as melanoma, head and neck, liver or kidney cancer. Material: CD4+ or CD8+ T cells sorted from blood, obtained in a trial of the OX40 agonist ivuxolimab. The V and J genes are TRBV5-8 and TRBJ2-1, with TRBD2 matching 9 bases. The DNA of the CDR3 is TGTGCCAGCAGTCCTACGACTAGCGGCAATGAGCAGTTCTTC. It translates to CASSPTTSGNEQFF.